A selection of T cell receptor beta chains follows, all from one sample in a study of blood T cell repertoires in COVID-19. TCRdb's copy holds only in-frame clones and misses some; the assay was immunoSEQ multiplex PCR. This table has fewer than 70,000 clones, more than 80% appearing once. The specimen sequenced was peripheral blood. All receptors come from a man aged 45-65 years with acute or convalescent COVID-19. Both conserved end residues are part of each CDR3. Each record gives: CDR3 DNA, CDR3 protein, V gene, clone size, J gene, D gene. A D gene is named only where the DNA matches it firmly. Expanded clones get a size class; other rows say once, few or many, or leave the size out.

TGTGCCAGCAGTTTAATGGGCCACGGGAGCGAGCAGTACTTC CASSLMGHGSEQYF TRBV27 . TRBJ2-7 .
TGTGCCAGCAGCCGGACAGGAGATACGCAGTATTTT CASSRTGDTQYF TRBV6-5 . TRBJ2-3 TRBD1
TGTGCCAGCAGTTTGAGGCAGAACACTGAAGCTTTCTTT CASSLRQNTEAFF TRBV12-3/TRBV12-4 few TRBJ1-1 .
TGCAGCGTTGATCGCCCAGGGGGCTACTATGGCTACACCTTC CSVDRPGGYYGYTF TRBV29-1 . TRBJ1-2 TRBD1
TGTGCTATACCCTCCCCCGGGACTAGGATTTTCAGCACAGATACGCAGTATTTT CAIPSPGTRIFSTDTQYF TRBV9 . TRBJ2-3 TRBD2
TGTGCCAGCAGCAGAGAATGGACAGATACGCAGTATTTT CASSREWTDTQYF TRBV5-6 . TRBJ2-3 .
TGTGCCAGCAATTTCTCGGGAGGTGGAAACACCATATATTTT CASNFSGGGNTIYF TRBV2 once TRBJ1-3 .
TGTGCCAGCAGTGCCTCTCCCCGGGACAGACAAGCCAAAAACATTCAGTACTTC CASSASPRDRQAKNIQYF TRBV25-1 . TRBJ2-4 TRBD1
TGCGCCAGCAGCCAAGGAAGCTCACTAGCGGGACGGGGCATCTCTAGTGGCAATGAGCAGTTCTTC CASSQGSSLAGRGISSGNEQFF TRBV4-1 . TRBJ2-1 TRBD2
TGTGCCAGCAGTCTAACTCCCGGGGGTTCCGGGGAGACCCAGTACTTC CASSLTPGGSGETQYF TRBV11-3 . TRBJ2-5 .
TGCGCCAGCAGCCAAGGGGGCTACCTCAACTATGGCTACACCTTC CASSQGGYLNYGYTF TRBV4-3 . TRBJ1-2 .
TGTGCCAGCAGCGCCCCGGGGGAGACCCAGTACTTC CASSAPGETQYF TRBV25-1 . TRBJ2-5 .
TGCGCCAGCAGCGACCGGGCGCGGGGGAGGAATCAGCCCCAGCATTTT CASSDRARGRNQPQHF TRBV10-2 . TRBJ1-5 .
TGTGCCAGCTCACCAGCGATGAACTCTGGGGCCAACGTCCTGACTTTC CASSPAMNSGANVLTF TRBV18 . TRBJ2-6 .
TGTGCCAGCAGCCCTCTGGGGGGACAAGAGACCCAGTACTTC CASSPLGGQETQYF TRBV7-3 . TRBJ2-5 .
TGTGCCAGCAGGCTAGCCGGGAACAGCAATCAGCCCCAGCATTTT CASRLAGNSNQPQHF TRBV27 . TRBJ1-5 .
TGTGCCAGCAGCTTGGGGCCGAACACTGAAGCTTTCTTT CASSLGPNTEAFF TRBV5-4 once TRBJ1-1 .
TGTGCCAGCAGACGGGACAGTTATAATTCACCCCTCCACTTT CASRRDSYNSPLHF TRBV6-5 . TRBJ1-6 TRBD1
TGTGCCAGCAGTTCCACGCGGACAGGGAGGTACGAGCAGTACTTC CASSSTRTGRYEQYF TRBV6-2/TRBV6-3 . TRBJ2-7 TRBD1
TGTGCCAGCAGCTTAGATTCGGGACAGAGTGGCTACACCTTC CASSLDSGQSGYTF TRBV11-3 . TRBJ1-2 TRBD1
TGTGCCAGCAGTGAAGTGGACAGGGAAGTCTATGGCTACACCTTC CASSEVDREVYGYTF TRBV2 . TRBJ1-2 TRBD1
TGTGCCAGCAGTGGAGGTTATAATTCACCCCTCCACTTT CASSGGYNSPLHF TRBV2 . TRBJ1-6 .
TGTGCCTGGAGTGCCCCACTCCGCTCTGGAAACACCATATATTTT CAWSAPLRSGNTIYF TRBV30 . TRBJ1-3 .
TGTGCCAGCAGTTTTGAGGCAGGGGTTTTTAGGAACACTGAAGCTTTCTTT CASSFEAGVFRNTEAFF TRBV28 . TRBJ1-1 .
TGTGCCAGTTTTAAACAGGACTCTGGAAACACCATATATTTT CASFKQDSGNTIYF TRBV6-6 . TRBJ1-3 .
TGCAGCGTTGTAACAGATAGCACAGATACGCAGTATTTT CSVVTDSTDTQYF TRBV29-1 . TRBJ2-3 .
TGTGCCAGCAGCGCCGGGGTTCAAAGGAATCAGCCCCAGCATTTT CASSAGVQRNQPQHF TRBV9 . TRBJ1-5 .
TGCGCCAGCAGTGAAAGTCGAGGGACAAATTCACCCCTCCACTTT CASSESRGTNSPLHF TRBV10-2 . TRBJ1-6 .
TGTGCCAGCAGCCAAGAGAGGGCGAGTGGGTCCTACGAGCAGTACTTC CASSQERASGSYEQYF TRBV4-2 . TRBJ2-7 .